These 2 T cell receptor beta chains originate from one sample sequenced in a study of blood T cells in healthy people across ages. Alongside a J-beta primer mix, a sample-barcoded 5' primer served in a second PCR lasting about 7 to 12 cycles. A single record per CDR3 protein comes from TCRdb applying MiXCR to the 5' RACE reads. Altogether approximately 880,000 distinct CDR3 sequences are present, roughly 50% being singletons, with the ten largest covering around an eighth. The specimen was blood. The origin of the receptors is a man aged 30-40 years in good health.

The V call is TRBV4-2, the J call TRBJ2-2; TRBD2 matches 7 bases. Losses at the gene ends were 0 bases for V and 9 bases for J; bases not matched to a gene: 16. Germline CDR1 and CDR2: LGHNA and YNFKEQ. The CDR3 is made up of 18 amino acids. The DNA of the CDR3 is TGTGCCAGCAGCCAAGATCCACTGGCTGGACTAGGAATCCGGGAGCTGTTTTTT. Residues: CASSQDPLAGLGIRELFF.

The chain has TRBV5-1 and TRBJ1-2; 11 nucleotides agree with TRBD1. The CDR3 extends over 15 amino acids. The J segment lost 2 bases and the V segment lost 6 bases, leaving 6 bases of the junction unmatched. Germline V gives CDR1 SGHRS, CDR2 YFSETQ. The DNA for the CDR3 is TGCGCCAGCACCGAGGGACAGGGGGGGAACTATGGCTACACCTTC. Protein: CASTEGQGGNYGYTF.